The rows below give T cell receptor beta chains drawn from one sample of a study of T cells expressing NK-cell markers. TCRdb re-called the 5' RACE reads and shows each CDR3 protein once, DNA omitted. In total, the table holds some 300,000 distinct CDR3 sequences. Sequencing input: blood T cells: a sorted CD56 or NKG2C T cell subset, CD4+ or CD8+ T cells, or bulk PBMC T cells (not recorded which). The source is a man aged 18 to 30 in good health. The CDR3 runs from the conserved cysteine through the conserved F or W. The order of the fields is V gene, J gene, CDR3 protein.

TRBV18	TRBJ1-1	CASSLNREMNTEAFF
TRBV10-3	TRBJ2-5	CAISTLAGDPQETQYF
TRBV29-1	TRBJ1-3	CSVTTGGTQSGNTIYF
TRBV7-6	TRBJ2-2	CASGSGGGGELFF
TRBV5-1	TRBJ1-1	CASSRDPENTEAFF
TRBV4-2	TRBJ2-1	CASSQDKRDEQFF
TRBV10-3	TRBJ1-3	CASNPPGLRTIYF
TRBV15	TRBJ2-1	CATSRDLRGEQFF
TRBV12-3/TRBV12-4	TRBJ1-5	CASSSRRGNQPQHF
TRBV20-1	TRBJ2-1	CSARGTGDEQFF
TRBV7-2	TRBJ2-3	CASSLTPGLGDTQYF
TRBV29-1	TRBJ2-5	CSAAFLVGETQYF
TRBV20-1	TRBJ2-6	CSATGANVLTF
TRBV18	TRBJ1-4	CASSPRGGRKGGGEKLFF
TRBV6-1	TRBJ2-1	CASRWRVGGEQFF
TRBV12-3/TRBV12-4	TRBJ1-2	CASSFQDYGYTF
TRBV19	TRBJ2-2	CASSMASAGELFF
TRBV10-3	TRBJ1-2	CAIANVSQSNYGYTF
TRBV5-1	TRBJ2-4	CASSQGVLAKNIQYF
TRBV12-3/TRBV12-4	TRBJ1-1	CASSTELSTEAFF
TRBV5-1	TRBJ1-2	CASSLGQGNYGYTF
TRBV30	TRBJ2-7	CATSGISSYEQYF
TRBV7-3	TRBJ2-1	CASSPDPMGEQFF
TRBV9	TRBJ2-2	CASSVLGQAFSGELFF
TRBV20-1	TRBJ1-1	CSAIGRLTPNTEAFF
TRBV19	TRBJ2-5	CASSPIRTSGDGTQYF
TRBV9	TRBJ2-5	CASSVGGAGGLETQYF
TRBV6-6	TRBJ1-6	CASRGRGGSPLHF
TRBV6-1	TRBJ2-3	CASKWRTSTDTQYF
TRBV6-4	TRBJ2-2	CASTFLWGDRGLNTGELFF
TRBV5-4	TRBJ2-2	CASSQLNGQLNTGELFF
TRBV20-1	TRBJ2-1	CSAPGQGILNNEQFF
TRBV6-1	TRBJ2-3	CASSGDSPRTDTQYF
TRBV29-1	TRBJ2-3	CSVRLAGPSTDTQYF
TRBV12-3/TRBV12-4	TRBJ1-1	CASRVQRQNTEAFF
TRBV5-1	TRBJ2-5	CASSSGLAVETQYF
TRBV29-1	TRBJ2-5	CSVMGQGGETQYF
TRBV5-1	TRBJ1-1	CASSPGTGVNTEAFF
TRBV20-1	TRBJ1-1	CSAAGGGTEAFF
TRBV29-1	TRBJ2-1	CSVVGQGGKQFF
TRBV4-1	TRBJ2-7	CASSQDTVSGQYF
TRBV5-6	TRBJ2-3	CASSPRTSGSWDTQYF
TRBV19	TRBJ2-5	CASSSNRETQYF
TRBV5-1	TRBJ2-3	CASSPDRAEADTQYF
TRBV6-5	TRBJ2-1	CASSNLAVISYNEQFF
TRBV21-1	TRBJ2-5	CASRTQGETQYF
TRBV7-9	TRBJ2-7	CASSLPTAAEKQYF
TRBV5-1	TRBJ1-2	CASSLGGSDYGYTF
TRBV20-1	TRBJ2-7	CSARTSGIRDEQYF
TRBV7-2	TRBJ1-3	CASSLGEAGNTIYF
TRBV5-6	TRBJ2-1	CASSPGGRGAGEQFF
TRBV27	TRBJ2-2	CASSFGAGRTGELFF
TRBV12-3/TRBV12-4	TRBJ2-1	CASSLAGETDEQFF
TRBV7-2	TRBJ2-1	CASSLWGQEQFF
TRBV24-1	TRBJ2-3	CATSASTSTDTQYF
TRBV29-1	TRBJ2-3	CSVGAWREGTDTQYF
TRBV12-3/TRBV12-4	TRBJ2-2	CASKRTSGSSTGELFF
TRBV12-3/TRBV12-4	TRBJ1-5	CASSGTGLNSNQPQHF
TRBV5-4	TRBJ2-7	CASSNRDGIYEQYF